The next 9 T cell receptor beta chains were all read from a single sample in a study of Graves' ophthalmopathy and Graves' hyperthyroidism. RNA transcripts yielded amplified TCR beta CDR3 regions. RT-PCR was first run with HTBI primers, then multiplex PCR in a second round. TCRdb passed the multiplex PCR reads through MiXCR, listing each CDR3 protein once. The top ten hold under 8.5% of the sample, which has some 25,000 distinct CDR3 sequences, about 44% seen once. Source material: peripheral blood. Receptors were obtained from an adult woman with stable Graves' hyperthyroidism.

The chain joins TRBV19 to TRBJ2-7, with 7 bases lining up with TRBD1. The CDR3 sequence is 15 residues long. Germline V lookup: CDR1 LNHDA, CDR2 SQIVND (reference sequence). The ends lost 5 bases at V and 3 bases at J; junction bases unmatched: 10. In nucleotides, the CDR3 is TGTGCCAGTAGTGAGGACAGGAACCTCCTCTACGAGCAGTACTTC. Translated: CASSEDRNLLYEQYF.

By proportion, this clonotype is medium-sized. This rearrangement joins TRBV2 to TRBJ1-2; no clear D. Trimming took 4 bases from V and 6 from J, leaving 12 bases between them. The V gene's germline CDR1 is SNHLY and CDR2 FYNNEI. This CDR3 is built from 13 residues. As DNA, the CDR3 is TGTGCCAGCAGTGTACGGGGTTTCGATGGCTACACCTTC. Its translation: CASSVRGFDGYTF.

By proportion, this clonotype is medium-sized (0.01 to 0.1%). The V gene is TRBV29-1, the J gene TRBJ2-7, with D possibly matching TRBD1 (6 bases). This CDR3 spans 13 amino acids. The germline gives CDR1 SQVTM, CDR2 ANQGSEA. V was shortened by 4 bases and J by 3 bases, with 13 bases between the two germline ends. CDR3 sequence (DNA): TGCAGCGTTGTCCTACAGGGTATCTACGAGCAGTACTTC. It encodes CSVVLQGIYEQYF.

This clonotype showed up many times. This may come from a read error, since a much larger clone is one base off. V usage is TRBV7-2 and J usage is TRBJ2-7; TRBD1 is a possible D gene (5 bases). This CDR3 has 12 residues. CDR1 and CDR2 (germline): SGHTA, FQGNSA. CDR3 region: CASSADTYEQHF. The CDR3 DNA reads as TGTGCCAGCAGCGCGGACACCTACGAGCAGCACTTC. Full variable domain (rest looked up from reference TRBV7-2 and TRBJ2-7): GAGVSQSPSNKVTEKGKDVELRCDPISGHTALYWYRQSLGQGLEFLIYFQGNSAPDKSGLPSDRFSAERTGGSVSTLTIQRTQQEDSAVYLCASSADTYEQHFGPGTRLTVT.

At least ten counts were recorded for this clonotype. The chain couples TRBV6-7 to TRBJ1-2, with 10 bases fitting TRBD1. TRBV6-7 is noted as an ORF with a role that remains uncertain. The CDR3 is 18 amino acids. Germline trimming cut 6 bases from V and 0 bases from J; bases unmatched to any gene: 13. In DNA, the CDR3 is TGTGCCAGCAGCATATCGTGGGACAGGGGAAAGACTAACTATGGCTACACCTTC. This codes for CASSISWDRGKTNYGYTF.

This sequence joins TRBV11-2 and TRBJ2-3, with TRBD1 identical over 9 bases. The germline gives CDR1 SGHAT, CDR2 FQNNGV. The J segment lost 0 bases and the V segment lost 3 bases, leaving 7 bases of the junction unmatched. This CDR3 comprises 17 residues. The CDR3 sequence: CASSLAGTGSSTDTQYF. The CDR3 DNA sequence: TGTGCCAGCAGCTTGGCCGGGACAGGGTCTAGCACAGATACGCAGTATTTT.

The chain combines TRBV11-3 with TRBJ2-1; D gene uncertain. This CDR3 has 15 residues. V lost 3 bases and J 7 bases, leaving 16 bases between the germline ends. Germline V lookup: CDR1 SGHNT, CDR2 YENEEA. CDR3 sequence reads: CASSLGLQTQNEQFF. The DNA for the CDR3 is TGTGCCAGCAGCTTGGGGTTACAGACCCAGAATGAGCAGTTCTTC.

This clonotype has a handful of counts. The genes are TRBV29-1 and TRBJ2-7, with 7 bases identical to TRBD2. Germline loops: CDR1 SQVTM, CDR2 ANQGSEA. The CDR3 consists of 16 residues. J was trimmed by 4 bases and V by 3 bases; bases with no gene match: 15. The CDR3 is CSVEELRGRGFYEQYF. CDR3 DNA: TGCAGCGTTGAGGAATTAAGAGGGAGGGGTTTTTACGAGCAGTACTTC.

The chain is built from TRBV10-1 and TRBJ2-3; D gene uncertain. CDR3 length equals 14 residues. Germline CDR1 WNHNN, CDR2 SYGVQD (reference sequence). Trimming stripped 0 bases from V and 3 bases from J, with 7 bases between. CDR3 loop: CASSESFRTDTQYF. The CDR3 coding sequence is TGCGCCAGCAGTGAGTCGTTCAGGACAGATACGCAGTATTTT.